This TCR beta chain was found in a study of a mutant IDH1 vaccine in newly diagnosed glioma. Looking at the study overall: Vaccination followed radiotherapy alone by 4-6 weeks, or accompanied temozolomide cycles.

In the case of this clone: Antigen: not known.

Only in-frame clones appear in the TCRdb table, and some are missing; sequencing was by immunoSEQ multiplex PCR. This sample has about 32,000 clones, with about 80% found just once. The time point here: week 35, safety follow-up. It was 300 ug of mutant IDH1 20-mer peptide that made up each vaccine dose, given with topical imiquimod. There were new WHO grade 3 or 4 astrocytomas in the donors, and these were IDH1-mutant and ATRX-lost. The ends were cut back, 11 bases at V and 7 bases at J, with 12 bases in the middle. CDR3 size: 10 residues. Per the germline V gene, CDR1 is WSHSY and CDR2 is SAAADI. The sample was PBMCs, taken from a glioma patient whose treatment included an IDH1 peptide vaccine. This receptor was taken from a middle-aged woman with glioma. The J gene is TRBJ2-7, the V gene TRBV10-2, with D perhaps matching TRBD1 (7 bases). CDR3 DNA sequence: TGCGCCGCAGGGGGGTTGGAGCAGTACTTC. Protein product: CAAGGLEQYF.